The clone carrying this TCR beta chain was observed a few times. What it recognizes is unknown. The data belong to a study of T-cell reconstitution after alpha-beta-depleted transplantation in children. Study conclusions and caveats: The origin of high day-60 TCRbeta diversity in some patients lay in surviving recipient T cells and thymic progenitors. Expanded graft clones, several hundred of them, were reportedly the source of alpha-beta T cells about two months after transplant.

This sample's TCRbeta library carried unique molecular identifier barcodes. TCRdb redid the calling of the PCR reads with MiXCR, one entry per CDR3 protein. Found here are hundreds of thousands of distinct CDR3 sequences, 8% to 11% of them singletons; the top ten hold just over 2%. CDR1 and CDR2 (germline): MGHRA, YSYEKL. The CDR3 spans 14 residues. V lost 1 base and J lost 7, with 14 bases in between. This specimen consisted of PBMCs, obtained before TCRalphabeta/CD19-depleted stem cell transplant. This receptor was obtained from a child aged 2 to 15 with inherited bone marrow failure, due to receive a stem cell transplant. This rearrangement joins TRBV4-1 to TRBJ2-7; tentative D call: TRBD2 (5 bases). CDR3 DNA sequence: TGCGCCAGCAGCCAAGGACTGGCTCGAGGGGAGCAGTACTTC. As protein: CASSQGLARGEQYF.